The rows below give T cell receptor beta chains drawn from one sample of a study of shared clonotypes between healthy human individuals. TCRdb's table, derived via immunoSEQ multiplex PCR, lists solely in-frame clones and lacks some. The table has some 1 million clones, about 74% seen once; the top ten hold over 1.3%. Sequenced sample: memory CD4+ T cells sorted from blood. The receptors shown here come from a young man in good health. Each CDR3 is given with its conserved first and last residue. The D gene is left open where the match is weak. Size values are once, few and many counts, or a class for expanded clones, and some rows have none.

clone_size	d_call	v_call	j_call	cdr3_aa	cdr3_nt
-	TRBD2	TRBV5-1	TRBJ2-1	CASRGSGLAGEGEQFF	TGCGCCAGCAGGGGTTCGGGACTAGCGGGAGAAGGGGAGCAGTTCTTC
-	TRBD2	TRBV5-1	TRBJ2-6	CASSPTGGESSGANVLTF	TGCGCCAGCAGTCCCACCGGGGGGGAGAGCTCTGGGGCCAACGTCCTGACTTTC
-	-	TRBV28	TRBJ2-7	CASSGGGTVYEQYF	TGTGCCAGCAGCGGAGGGGGGACTGTCTACGAGCAGTACTTC
few	-	TRBV5-1	TRBJ2-5	CASSLLPGETQYF	TGCGCCAGCAGCTTGTTACCCGGAGAGACCCAGTACTTC
-	TRBD2	TRBV7-9	TRBJ2-1	CASSTLTGLAGSYNEQFF	TGTGCCAGCAGCACTTTGACCGGACTAGCGGGGTCCTACAATGAGCAGTTCTTC
once	TRBD1	TRBV7-9	TRBJ1-5	CASSEDRGTNQPQHF	TGTGCCAGCAGCGAGGACAGGGGTACCAATCAGCCCCAGCATTTT
-	-	TRBV7-2	TRBJ2-1	CASSLISGYYNEQFF	TGTGCCAGCAGCCTGATTTCGGGATACTACAATGAGCAGTTCTTC
-	-	TRBV28	TRBJ1-6	CASSPTSNNSPLHF	TGTGCCAGCAGCCCGACAAGTAATAATTCACCCCTCCACTTT
-	TRBD1	TRBV29-1	TRBJ1-1	CSVEARDRGVTEAFF	TGCAGCGTTGAAGCCCGGGACAGGGGCGTCACTGAAGCTTTCTTT
-	-	TRBV30	TRBJ2-1	CAWSAGLGGEQFF	TGTGCCTGGAGTGCAGGACTCGGGGGTGAGCAGTTCTTC
-	-	TRBV6-4	TRBJ1-5	CASSKENNQPQHF	TGTGCCAGCAGCAAGGAAAACAATCAGCCCCAGCATTTT
-	-	TRBV30	TRBJ2-7	CASLGPPRDEQYF	TGTGCCTCCCTGGGACCCCCAAGGGACGAGCAGTACTTC
-	-	TRBV18	TRBJ1-4	CASSPSTGTVEKLFF	TGTGCCAGCTCACCCTCTACCGGAACAGTTGAAAAACTGTTTTTT
-	-	TRBV5-1	TRBJ1-2	CASSSRVGGSNYGYTF	TGCGCCAGCAGCTCCCGAGTGGGCGGCAGCAACTATGGCTACACCTTC
-	-	TRBV7-3	TRBJ2-3	CASSLRDVDTQYF	TGTGCCAGCAGCCTACGGGACGTCGATACGCAGTATTTT
many	-	TRBV9	TRBJ1-3	CASSVTGSGNTIYF	TGTGCCAGCAGCGTAACAGGGAGTGGAAACACCATATATTTT
-	-	TRBV30	TRBJ2-7	CALTVSYEQYF	TGTGCCTTGACTGTCTCCTACGAGCAGTACTTC
-	-	TRBV5-1	TRBJ2-1	CASSLAVGTMNEQFF	TGCGCCAGCAGCTTGGCCGTGGGGACGATGAATGAGCAGTTCTTC
-	-	TRBV15	TRBJ1-4	CATSRDLGQAAASNEKLFF	TGTGCCACCAGCAGAGATTTGGGCCAGGCAGCTGCCTCTAATGAAAAACTGTTTTTT
-	TRBD1	TRBV29-1	TRBJ1-2	CSAGQGTSYTF	TGCAGCGCGGGACAGGGGACAAGCTACACCTTC
few	-	TRBV7-2	TRBJ1-1	CGVGSEAFF	TGTGGCGTAGGATCTGAAGCTTTCTTT
-	TRBD1	TRBV5-8	TRBJ1-4	CASSLGGQLDEKLFF	TGTGCCAGCAGCTTGGGGGGACAGTTGGATGAAAAACTGTTTTTT
-	TRBD2	TRBV30	TRBJ2-2	CAWTASGGVNTGELFF	TGTGCCTGGACAGCTAGCGGGGGGGTTAACACCGGGGAGCTGTTTTTT
many	-	TRBV6-6	TRBJ1-2	CASSGTVEGYTF	TGTGCCAGCAGCGGGACGGTCGAGGGGTACACCTTC
-	-	TRBV14	TRBJ1-2	CASSQDGIRYGYTF	TGTGCCAGCAGCCAAGACGGAATCCGCTATGGCTACACCTTC
-	-	TRBV11-2	TRBJ2-2	CASSHGVAGELFF	TGTGCCAGCAGCCACGGGGTAGCCGGGGAGCTGTTTTTT
-	-	TRBV4-1	TRBJ2-7	CASSRRDTYEQYF	TGCGCCAGCAGTCGTCGGGATACCTACGAGCAGTACTTC
-	TRBD1	TRBV5-7	TRBJ2-2	CASRLTGSEPGELFF	TGTGCCAGCAGGTTGACAGGGTCTGAACCCGGGGAGCTGTTTTTT
few	TRBD2	TRBV7-3	TRBJ2-1	CASSLGLARHNEQFF	TGTGCCAGCAGCCTTGGACTAGCTCGCCACAATGAGCAGTTCTTC
-	-	TRBV5-1	TRBJ1-6	CASSLGPQGANSPLHF	TGCGCCAGCAGCTTGGGCCCACAGGGCGCTAATTCACCCCTCCACTTT
-	-	TRBV7-8	TRBJ2-7	CASGVSSYEQYF	TGTGCCAGCGGCGTATCGTCCTACGAGCAGTACTTC
-	-	TRBV7-6	TRBJ2-1	CASSPSHNEQFF	TGTGCCAGCAGCCCAAGCCACAATGAGCAGTTCTTC
-	-	TRBV6-1	TRBJ2-2	CASSPDSTTGELFF	TGTGCCAGCAGTCCCGACAGTACCACCGGGGAGCTGTTTTTT
-	TRBD2	TRBV7-9	TRBJ2-7	CASSFHGLAGVEQYF	TGTGCCAGCAGCTTCCATGGACTAGCGGGGGTCGAGCAGTACTTC
-	-	TRBV7-9	TRBJ1-5	CASSLDGGDNQPQHF	TGTGCCAGCAGCTTAGATGGGGGCGACAATCAGCCCCAGCATTTT
-	TRBD1	TRBV28	TRBJ1-6	CASSLGQGSSPLHF	TGTGCCAGCAGTTTAGGACAGGGAAGTTCACCCCTCCACTTT
-	TRBD2	TRBV19	TRBJ2-1	CASSIVVTSGFHNEQFF	TGTGCCAGTAGTATAGTGGTTACTAGCGGCTTCCATAATGAGCAGTTCTTC
-	-	TRBV28	TRBJ1-2	CASRKWTAANYGYTF	TGTGCCAGCAGGAAATGGACTGCCGCTAACTATGGCTACACCTTC
-	TRBD1	TRBV29-1	TRBJ2-4	CSVDDPDRGRFRGIQYF	TGCAGCGTTGATGACCCTGACAGGGGGCGATTTAGGGGCATTCAGTACTTC
-	-	TRBV5-1	TRBJ2-3	CASSRAGGTGTDTQYF	TGCGCCAGCAGCCGGGCCGGGGGAACTGGCACAGATACGCAGTATTTT
-	-	TRBV6-1	TRBJ1-2	CASSGGRGYGYTF	TGTGCCAGCAGTGGGGGACGGGGCTATGGCTACACCTTC
-	-	TRBV4-3	TRBJ2-2	CASSQQGQFGELFF	TGCGCCAGCAGCCAACAAGGACAGTTCGGGGAGCTGTTTTTT
-	-	TRBV4-2	TRBJ2-7	CASSQPGTYEQYF	TGTGCCAGCAGCCAACCCGGGACCTACGAGCAGTACTTC
few	-	TRBV2	TRBJ1-1	CASNAERVGTEAFF	TGTGCCAGCAATGCAGAAAGGGTGGGCACTGAAGCTTTCTTT
few	-	TRBV19	TRBJ1-3	CASGAGHGGNTIYF	TGTGCCAGTGGGGCCGGGCATGGTGGAAACACCATATATTTT
few	TRBD2	TRBV7-9	TRBJ2-1	CASSLGLAGVREQFF	TGTGCCAGCAGCTTAGGTCTAGCGGGAGTGCGTGAGCAGTTCTTC
-	-	TRBV5-1	TRBJ2-7	CASSLEASAAYEQYF	TGCGCCAGCAGCTTGGAGGCTAGCGCGGCCTACGAGCAGTACTTC
-	-	TRBV30	TRBJ2-6	CAWGPSGPGANVLTF	TGTGCCTGGGGTCCATCCGGCCCTGGGGCCAACGTCCTGACTTTC
few	TRBD2	TRBV7-6	TRBJ2-7	CASSPSGRGSNEQYF	TGTGCCAGCAGCCCCAGCGGGAGAGGTTCCAACGAGCAGTACTTC
-	-	TRBV19	TRBJ1-6	CASSPLGGSSSPLHF	TGTGCCAGTAGTCCCCTGGGGGGCAGCAGTTCACCCCTCCACTTT
-	TRBD1	TRBV6-5	TRBJ1-2	CASSRPDRNEYGYTF	TGTGCCAGCAGTCGACCGGACAGGAATGAGTATGGCTACACCTTC
-	TRBD2	TRBV30	TRBJ2-1	CAWSVRRTSGGPSWGFF	TGTGCCTGGAGTGTAAGGCGGACTAGCGGGGGGCCTAGTTGGGGATTCTTC
many	TRBD1	TRBV5-4	TRBJ2-1	CASSADREAYNEQFF	TGTGCCAGCAGCGCGGACAGGGAGGCCTACAATGAGCAGTTCTTC